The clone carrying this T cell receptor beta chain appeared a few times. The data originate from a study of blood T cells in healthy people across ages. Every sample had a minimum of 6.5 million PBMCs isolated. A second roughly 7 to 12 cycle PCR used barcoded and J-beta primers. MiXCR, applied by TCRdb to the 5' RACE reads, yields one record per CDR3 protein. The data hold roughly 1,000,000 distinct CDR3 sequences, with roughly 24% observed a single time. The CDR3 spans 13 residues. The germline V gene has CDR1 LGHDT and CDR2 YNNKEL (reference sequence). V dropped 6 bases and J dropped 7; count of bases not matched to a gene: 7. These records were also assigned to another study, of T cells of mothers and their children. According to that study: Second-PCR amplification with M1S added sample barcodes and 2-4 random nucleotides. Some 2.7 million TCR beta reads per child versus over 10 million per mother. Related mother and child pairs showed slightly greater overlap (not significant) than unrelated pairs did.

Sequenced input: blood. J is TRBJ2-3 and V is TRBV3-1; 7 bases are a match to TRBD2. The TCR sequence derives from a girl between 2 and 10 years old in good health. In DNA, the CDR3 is TGTGCCAGCAGGCCTAGCGGAGTTAATACGCAGTATTTT. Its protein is CASRPSGVNTQYF.